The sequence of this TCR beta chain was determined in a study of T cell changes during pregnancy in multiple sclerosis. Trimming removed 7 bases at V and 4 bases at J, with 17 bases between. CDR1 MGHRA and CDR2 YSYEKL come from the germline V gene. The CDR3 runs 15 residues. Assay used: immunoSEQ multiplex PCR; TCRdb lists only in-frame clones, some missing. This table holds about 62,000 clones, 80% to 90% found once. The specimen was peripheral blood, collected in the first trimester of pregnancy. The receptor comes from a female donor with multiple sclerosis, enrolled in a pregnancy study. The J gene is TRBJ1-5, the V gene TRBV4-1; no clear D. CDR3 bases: TGCGCCAGCAAATATGAACTGAAAGCTAATCAGCCCCAGCATTTT. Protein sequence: CASKYELKANQPQHF.